This TCR beta chain is drawn from a study of cytomegalovirus exposure and HLA in healthy donors. The study ran its PCR with 60 Vbeta and 13 Jbeta primers. TCRdb's copy holds only in-frame clones and misses some; the assay was immunoSEQ multiplex PCR. The data contain 85,000 to 100,000 clones, approximately 90% of them singletons. The germline V gene has CDR1 SGHRS and CDR2 YFSETQ. The CDR3 length is 18 residues. The V and J ends lost 0 bases and 1 base respectively, with 18 bases between them. Sequenced input: PBMCs. The TCR sequence derives from a young man in good health and CMV-seronegative. This sequence joins TRBV5-1 and TRBJ2-3; D not certain. The CDR3 sequence: CASSLVKPVKTGTDTQYF. CDR3 nucleotides: TGCGCCAGCAGCTTGGTAAAGCCTGTCAAAACAGGCACAGATACGCAGTATTTT.